Shown below are 10 T cell receptor beta chains from a single sample sequenced in a study of PD-1 blockade in mismatch repair-deficient tumors. The data were produced by immunoSEQ multiplex PCR, yet TCRdb's version contains in-frame clones alone and is incomplete. The repertoire holds some 84,000 clones, with over 70% as singletons. Sequences were derived from peripheral blood, sampled 12 weeks after starting pembrolizumab. The receptors derive from an adult with mismatch repair-deficient cancer.

DNA of the CDR3: TGTGCCAGCAGCTTGGAGACCACAGGGAAATATGGCTACACCTTC. It is translated as CASSLETTGKYGYTF. The V call is TRBV5-4, the J call TRBJ1-2; D may be TRBD1 (6 bases). V gave up 0 bases and J gave up 5 bases, with 14 bases separating them. In germline, CDR1 is SGHNT, CDR2 YYREEE (reference sequence). This CDR3 comprises 15 residues.

This clone has just a few counts. J is TRBJ2-2 and V is TRBV27; TRBD1 is a possible D gene (5 bases). The ends were cut back, 2 bases at V and 4 bases at J, with 8 bases in the middle. The CDR3 loop spans 14 amino acids. The germline gives CDR1 MNHEY, CDR2 SMNVEV (reference sequence). The chain's CDR3 is CASSLGASTGELFF. The CDR3 coding sequence is TGTGCCAGCAGTTTAGGGGCTAGCACCGGGGAGCTGTTTTTT.

The chain combines TRBV10-3 with TRBJ1-1; D is possibly TRBD1 (5 bases). The CDR3 spans 14 residues. V lost 2 bases, J lost 1 base, and 8 bases lay in between. Germline loops: CDR1 ENHRY, CDR2 SYGVKD. As DNA, the CDR3 is TGTGCCATCAGTGAGCAGGGCCGGAACACTGAAGCTTTCTTT. Translating it yields CAISEQGRNTEAFF.

This clone was seen just once. This sequence joins TRBV10-3 and TRBJ1-2; no reliable D call. The V gene lost 6 bases and the J gene lost 1 base, with 9 bases spanning the gap. Germline assignment: CDR1 ENHRY and CDR2 SYGVKD. The CDR3 has 13 amino acids. The CDR3 spells CAIRDGSNYGYTF. The CDR3 coding sequence is TGTGCCATCAGGGACGGAAGTAACTATGGCTACACCTTC.

The sample holds one count of this clone. V is TRBV6-7 and J is TRBJ2-4; TRBD2 matches 16 bases. TRBV6-7 has ORF status, its function being uncertain. This CDR3 is 21 amino acids long. V shed 6 bases and J 2 bases; nucleotides not matched to a gene: 16. Written as DNA, the CDR3 is TGTGCCAGCAGCCAAGACTACGGGACTAGCGGGAGGGCCCGAACCAAAAACATTCAGTACTTC. Its protein product is CASSQDYGTSGRARTKNIQYF.

The J gene is TRBJ2-2, the V gene TRBV11-2; weak D call: TRBD1 (6 bases). CDR1 and CDR2 (germline): SGHAT, FQNNGV. The V gene lost 7 bases and the J gene lost 3 bases, with 15 bases spanning the gap. The CDR3 contains 15 residues. The CDR3 region has the DNA TGTGCCAGCATTCTTTCGCACAGGGACACCGGGGAGCTGTTTTTT. Its translation is CASILSHRDTGELFF.

The chain joins TRBV4-1 to TRBJ2-3; TRBD2 agrees at 8 bases. The CDR3 covers 16 residues. The ends lost 6 bases at V and 0 bases at J; junction bases unmatched: 8. Per germline, CDR1 MGHRA and CDR2 YSYEKL. Here the CDR3 DNA reads TGCGCCAGCAGGACTAGCGTGGCCGGGAGCACAGATACGCAGTATTTT. Protein product: CASRTSVAGSTDTQYF.

V usage is TRBV27 and J usage is TRBJ2-7; tentatively, D is TRBD1 or TRBD2 (5 bases each). The CDR3 length is 13 residues. Trimming left V 6 bases short and J 6 bases short, with 15 bases between. Germline CDR1 reads MNHEY; CDR2 reads SMNVEV (reference sequence). For the CDR3, the DNA is TGTGCCAGCAGCAATATTGGGGCGGGCGAGCAGTACTTC. Protein: CASSNIGAGEQYF.

Judged by abundance, this clone is medium-sized. The rearrangement joins TRBV6-4 to TRBJ2-3; tentatively, D is TRBD2 (6 bases). The germline V and J ends were trimmed by 3 bases and 0 bases, with 10 bases remaining between them. CDR1 MRHNA and CDR2 SNTAGT come from the germline V gene. This CDR3 spans 15 amino acids. The CDR3: CASSEGSGSTDTQYF. In DNA, the CDR3 is TGTGCCAGCAGTGAAGGGAGCGGGAGCACAGATACGCAGTATTTT.

V is TRBV28 and J is TRBJ2-1; the match to TRBD1 covers 8 bases. From germline, CDR1 is MDHEN and CDR2 SYDVKM. This CDR3 region has 19 residues. V shed 5 bases and J 8 bases; nucleotides not matched to a gene: 23. CDR3 protein: CASSVPGGARNGGLDEQFF. As DNA, the CDR3 is TGTGCCAGCAGTGTCCCAGGGGGCGCGCGGAACGGGGGTTTAGATGAGCAGTTCTTC. The variable domain in full, with the rest retrieved from reference TRBV28 and TRBJ2-1, is DVKVTQSSRYLVKRTGEKVFLECVQDMDHENMFWYRQDPGLGLRLIYFSYDVKMKEKGDIPEGYSVSREKKERFSLILESASTNQTSMYLCASSVPGGARNGGLDEQFFGPGTRLTVL.